This TCR beta chain was sequenced during a study of cytotoxic CD8 clonotypes in ibrutinib-treated CLL. The CDR3 extends over 13 amino acids. Per the germline V gene, CDR1 is SGDLS and CDR2 is YYNGEE. Trimming cost V 3 bases and J 4 bases, with 10 bases left between them. Libraries were prepared by immunoSEQ multiplex PCR; TCRdb keeps only in-frame clonotypes and omits some of them. There are fewer than 400,000 clones in the sample; over 60% occur only once, and around 6.6% lies in the top ten. The V call is TRBV9, the J call TRBJ2-5; D is ambiguous. The receptor was isolated from a human donor with chronic lymphocytic leukemia. The specimen comprised PBMCs, sampled after 36 months of ibrutinib treatment. CDR3 nucleotides: TGTGCCAGCAGCGCCACAGTGGCAGAGACCCAGTACTTC. This gives the protein CASSATVAETQYF.